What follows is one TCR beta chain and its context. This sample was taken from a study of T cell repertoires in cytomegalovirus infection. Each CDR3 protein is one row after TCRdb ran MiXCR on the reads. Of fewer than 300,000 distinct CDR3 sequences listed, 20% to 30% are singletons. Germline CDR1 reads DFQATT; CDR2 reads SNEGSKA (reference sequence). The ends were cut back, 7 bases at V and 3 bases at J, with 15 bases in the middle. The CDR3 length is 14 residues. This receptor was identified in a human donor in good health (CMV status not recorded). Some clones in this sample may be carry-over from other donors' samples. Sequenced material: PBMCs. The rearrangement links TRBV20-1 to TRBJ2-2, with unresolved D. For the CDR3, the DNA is TGCAGTGTAGTAGGGTTGGGTTACACCGGGGAGCTGTTTTTT. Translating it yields CSVVGLGYTGELFF.